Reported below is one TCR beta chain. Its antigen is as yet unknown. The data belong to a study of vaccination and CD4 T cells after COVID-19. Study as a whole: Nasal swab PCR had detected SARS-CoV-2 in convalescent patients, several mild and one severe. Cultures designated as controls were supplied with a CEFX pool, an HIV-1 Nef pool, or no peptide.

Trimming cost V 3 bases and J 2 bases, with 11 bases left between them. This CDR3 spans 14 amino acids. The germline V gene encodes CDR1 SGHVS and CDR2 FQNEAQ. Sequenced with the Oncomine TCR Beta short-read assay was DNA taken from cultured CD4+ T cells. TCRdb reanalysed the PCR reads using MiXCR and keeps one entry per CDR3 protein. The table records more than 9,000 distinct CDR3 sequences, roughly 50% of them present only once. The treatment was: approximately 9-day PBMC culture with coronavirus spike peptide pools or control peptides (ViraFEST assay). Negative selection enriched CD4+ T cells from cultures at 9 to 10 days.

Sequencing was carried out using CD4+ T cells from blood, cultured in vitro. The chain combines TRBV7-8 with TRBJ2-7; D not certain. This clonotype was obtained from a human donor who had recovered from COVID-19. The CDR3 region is CASSLVIGTYEQYF. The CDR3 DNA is TGTGCCAGCAGCTTGGTGATCGGCACCTACGAGCAGTACTTC.